The clone carrying this T cell receptor beta chain was picked up many times. Its antigen is unidentified. Germline CDR1 is SGHRS and CDR2 is YFSETQ. V was trimmed by 2 bases and J by 4 bases, leaving 12 bases between them. There are 14 residues in the CDR3. RNA served as the template for amplifying TCR beta CDR3 regions. Second-round multiplex PCR came after a first-round RT-PCR that employed HTBI primers. MiXCR was run by TCRdb on the multiplex PCR reads, yielding one entry per CDR3 protein. The sample contains about 160,000 distinct CDR3 sequences, over 35% of which appear only once. The sample is drawn from a study of Graves' ophthalmopathy and Graves' hyperthyroidism. Clinical symptoms and serum thyroxine were used for diagnosis; TRAb, thyroid ultrasound and orbital computed tomography were also relied on. Findings of the study overall: Blood samples also showed most expanded thyroid clonotypes exceeding 0.001 frequency.

This rearrangement joins TRBV5-1 to TRBJ1-2; no firm D call. The receptor comes from a woman aged 40 to 49 with Graves' ophthalmopathy. The sequenced material came from peripheral blood. In DNA, the CDR3 is TGCGCCAGCAGCTTAACTAGAGGCGGCTATGGCTACACCTTC. Its translation is CASSLTRGGYGYTF.